Below are 17 T cell receptor beta chains sequenced from a single sample in a study of blood T cells in healthy people across ages. Primers used in a second PCR of roughly 6 to 12 cycles were a sample-barcoded 5' primer and a J-beta primer mix. TCRdb fed the 5' RACE reads into MiXCR, producing one record per CDR3 protein. The sample lists roughly 1.4 million distinct CDR3 sequences; approximately 63% were seen once. The sequencing sample was made of blood. These receptors were taken from a young man in good health.

The CDR3 loop reads CSVDEMDEQFF. CDR3 DNA: TGCAGCGTTGACGAAATGGATGAGCAGTTCTTC. The rearrangement joins TRBV29-1 to TRBJ2-1, with D unresolved. In germline, CDR1 is SQVTM, CDR2 ANQGSEA. The CDR3 has 11 amino acids. Trimming left V 3 bases short and J 8 bases short, with 8 bases between.

Here the CDR3 reads CASSYRLVGQGAQETQYF. The CDR3 nucleotides are TGTGCCAGCAGTTACCGACTAGTGGGACAGGGGGCTCAAGAGACCCAGTACTTC. The chain is built from TRBV6-2 or TRBV6-3 and TRBJ2-5, with 12 bases fitting TRBD1. Per germline, CDR1 MNHEY and CDR2 SVGEGT. V was clipped by 2 bases and J by 2 bases; unmatched bases: 9. The CDR3 length is 18 residues.

The chain is built from TRBV5-1 and TRBJ2-1, with TRBD1 matching over 9 bases. V was clipped by 3 bases and J by 7 bases; unmatched bases: 14. Germline V CDR1 and CDR2: SGHRS, YFSETQ. The length of the CDR3 is 17 residues. Written as DNA, the CDR3 is TGCGCCAGCAGCTCTACAGGGGGCGCAGGGAATGGGAATGAGCAGTTCTTC. Encoded protein: CASSSTGGAGNGNEQFF.

This chain connects TRBV6-5 to TRBJ2-5; 7 bases line up with TRBD1. V shed 8 bases and J 11 bases; nucleotides not matched to a gene: 14. The CDR3 totals 13 residues. Germline CDR1 is MNHEY and CDR2 is SVGAGI. CDR3 coding DNA: TGTGCCAGCGGGACAGTCTCCTACAATGAGCAGTACTTC. This gives the protein CASGTVSYNEQYF.

The genes are TRBV6-1 and TRBJ2-7; TRBD1 matches 7 bases. V was clipped by 5 bases and J by 2 bases; unmatched bases: 12. The germline V gene has CDR1 MNHNS and CDR2 SASEGT. This CDR3 has 16 amino acids. For the CDR3, the DNA is TGTGCCAGCAGTTTTCAAACAGGGGATTCAACCTACGAGCAGTACTTC. Translating gives CASSFQTGDSTYEQYF.

V and J are TRBV9 and TRBJ2-1; 7 positions match TRBD1. The CDR3 runs 14 residues. CDR1 is SGDLS, CDR2 YYNGEE, per germline. The V and J ends lost 3 bases and 9 bases, in that order; junction bases with no gene match: 9. The CDR3 region has the DNA TGTGCCAGCAGCGCTCCCGTAGGGGGCACTGAGCAGTTCTTC. It codes for CASSAPVGGTEQFF.

The V call is TRBV9, the J call TRBJ2-3; D gene ambiguous. Trimming removed 6 bases at V and 6 bases at J, with 14 bases between. Germline CDR1 and CDR2: SGDLS and YYNGEE. This CDR3 is 13 amino acids long. The CDR3 region has the DNA TGTGCCAGCACCTCCGGACCACGGGATACGCAGTATTTT. Translating it yields CASTSGPRDTQYF.

This clonotype occurred a few times. CDR3 protein: CSVQPGQGNEQFF. CDR3 nucleotide sequence: TGCAGCGTTCAACCGGGACAGGGGAATGAGCAGTTCTTC. The chain is built from TRBV29-1 and TRBJ2-1, with 10 bases fitting TRBD1. Germline loops: CDR1 SQVTM, CDR2 ANQGSEA. Trimming removed 5 bases from V and 7 bases from J; junction bases left unmatched: 5. The CDR3 contains 13 residues.

The J gene is TRBJ2-5, the V gene TRBV20-1; tentative D call: TRBD2 (5 bases). The CDR3 contains 15 residues. V was pared by 5 bases and J by 4 bases, with 20 bases between. The germline gives CDR1 DFQATT, CDR2 SNEGSKA (reference sequence). The CDR3 DNA reads TGCAGTGCTGTCCCGGCGAGGGTGAATTTAGAGACCCAGTACTTC. Amino acid sequence: CSAVPARVNLETQYF.

This chain links TRBV3-1 with TRBJ1-2, with a weak D call TRBD1 (5 bases). The germline V and J ends were trimmed by 4 bases and 5 bases, with 26 bases remaining between them. The CDR3 sequence is 18 residues long. Germline assignment: CDR1 LGHDT and CDR2 YNNKEL (reference sequence). In nucleotides, the CDR3 is TGTGCCAGCAGCCGGAGACGGGGGACCGACGCTATCGGGTATGGCTACACCTTC. This encodes CASSRRRGTDAIGYGYTF.

This clonotype was counted only a few times. The chain has TRBV20-1 and TRBJ1-6; D possibly corresponds to TRBD1 (6 bases). Trimming cost V 0 bases and J 5 bases, with 23 bases left between them. Looked up from germline, CDR1 is DFQATT and CDR2 is SNEGSKA (reference sequence). This CDR3 is 19 amino acids long. This CDR3 is CSARDYRAFGQLHNSPLHF. For the CDR3, the DNA is TGCAGTGCTAGAGATTACCGGGCATTTGGACAGCTTCATAATTCACCCCTCCACTTT.

The rearrangement joins TRBV12-3 or TRBV12-4 to TRBJ2-7; D is unclear. The V gene lost 8 bases and the J gene lost 4 bases, with 15 bases spanning the gap. The CDR3 contains 13 residues. CDR3 DNA: TGTGCCAGCTCATGGCTAGGCCCTTACGAGCAGTACTTC. It encodes CASSWLGPYEQYF.

This chain joins TRBV5-1 and TRBJ2-1; a possible D gene is TRBD1 (7 bases). The CDR3 is 14 amino acids. V was shortened by 4 bases and J by 8 bases, with 16 bases between the two germline ends. CDR1 SGHRS and CDR2 YFSETQ come from the germline V gene. The CDR3 loop is CASSRDSGSDEQFF. The CDR3 bases are TGCGCCAGCAGCCGGGACAGCGGGTCAGATGAGCAGTTCTTC.

The V and J genes are TRBV29-1 and TRBJ2-7; 8 nucleotides line up with TRBD2. Germline trimming cut 3 bases from V and 2 bases from J; bases unmatched to any gene: 6. Per the germline V gene, CDR1 is SQVTM and CDR2 is ANQGSEA. This CDR3 is built from 14 residues. CDR3 residues: CSVDGRAGAYEQYF. The CDR3 DNA reads as TGCAGCGTTGACGGACGAGCGGGAGCCTACGAGCAGTACTTC.

This clonotype occurred once. The chain couples TRBV4-1 to TRBJ2-1, with 11 bases identical to TRBD2. CDR3 length equals 19 residues. The germline CDR1 and CDR2 sequences are MGHRA and YSYEKL. The V segment lost 1 base and the J segment 2 bases; nucleotides outside the gene matches: 10. CDR3 protein: CASSQGGDPGLAAYNEQFF. CDR3 sequence (DNA): TGCGCCAGCAGCCAAGGAGGGGATCCGGGACTAGCGGCCTACAATGAGCAGTTCTTC.

The rearrangement uses TRBV20-1 and TRBJ2-2, with 10 bases fitting TRBD2. The V segment lost 4 bases and the J segment 6 bases; nucleotides outside the gene matches: 20. Germline V lookup: CDR1 DFQATT, CDR2 SNEGSKA (reference sequence). The CDR3 consists of 19 residues. CDR3: CSAKEAGGPLSLNSGELFF. CDR3 coding DNA: TGCAGTGCTAAAGAAGCGGGAGGGCCTCTTTCCCTAAACTCCGGGGAGCTGTTTTTT.

This chain links TRBV12-3 or TRBV12-4 with TRBJ1-2, with TRBD1 matching 8 bases. V was pared by 5 bases and J by 6 bases, with 14 bases of the junction left unmatched. CDR3 size: 16 residues. The CDR3: CASSPHPGDRGHGYTF. The DNA of the CDR3 is TGTGCCAGCAGTCCCCACCCGGGCGACAGGGGACATGGCTACACCTTC.